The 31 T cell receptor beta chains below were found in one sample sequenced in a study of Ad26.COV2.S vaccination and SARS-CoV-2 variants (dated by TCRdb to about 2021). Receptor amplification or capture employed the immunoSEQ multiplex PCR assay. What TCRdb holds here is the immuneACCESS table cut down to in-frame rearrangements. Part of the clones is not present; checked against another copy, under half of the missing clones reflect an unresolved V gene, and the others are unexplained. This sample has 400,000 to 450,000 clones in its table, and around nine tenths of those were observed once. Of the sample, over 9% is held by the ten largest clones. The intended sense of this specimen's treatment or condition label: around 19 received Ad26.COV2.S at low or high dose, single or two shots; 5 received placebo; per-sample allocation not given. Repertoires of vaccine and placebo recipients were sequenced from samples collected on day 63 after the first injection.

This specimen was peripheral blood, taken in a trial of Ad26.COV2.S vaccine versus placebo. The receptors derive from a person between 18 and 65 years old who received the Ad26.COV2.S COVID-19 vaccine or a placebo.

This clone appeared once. For the CDR3, the DNA is TGTGCCAGCAGCCAAGAAACAGGGAACTTCGCAGATACGCAGTATTTT. Protein: CASSQETGNFADTQYF. The chain combines TRBV14 with TRBJ2-3, with a tentative D call TRBD1 (6 bases). Germline-derived CDR1 and CDR2 are SGHDN and FVKESK. CDR3 length: 16 residues. The ends were cut back, 0 bases at V and 4 bases at J, with 14 bases in the middle.

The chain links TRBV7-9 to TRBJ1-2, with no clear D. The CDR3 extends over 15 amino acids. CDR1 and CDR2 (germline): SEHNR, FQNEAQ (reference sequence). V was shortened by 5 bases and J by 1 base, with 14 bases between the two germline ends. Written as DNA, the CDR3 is TGTGCCAGCAGCCATCCGCAGTCCTTTAACTATGGCTACACCTTC. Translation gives CASSHPQSFNYGYTF.

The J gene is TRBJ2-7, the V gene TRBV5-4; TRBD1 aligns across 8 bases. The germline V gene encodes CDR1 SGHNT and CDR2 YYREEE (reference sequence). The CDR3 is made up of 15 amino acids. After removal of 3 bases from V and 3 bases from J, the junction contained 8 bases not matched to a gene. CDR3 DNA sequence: TGTGCCAGCAGCTCTGACAGGGGATCCTTCTACGAGCAGTACTTC. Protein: CASSSDRGSFYEQYF.

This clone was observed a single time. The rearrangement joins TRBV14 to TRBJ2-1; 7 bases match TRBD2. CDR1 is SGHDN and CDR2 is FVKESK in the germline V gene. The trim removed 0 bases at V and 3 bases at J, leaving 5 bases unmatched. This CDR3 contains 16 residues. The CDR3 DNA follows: TGTGCCAGCAGCCAAGATCTGCGGGAGCACTACAATGAGCAGTTCTTC. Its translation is CASSQDLREHYNEQFF.

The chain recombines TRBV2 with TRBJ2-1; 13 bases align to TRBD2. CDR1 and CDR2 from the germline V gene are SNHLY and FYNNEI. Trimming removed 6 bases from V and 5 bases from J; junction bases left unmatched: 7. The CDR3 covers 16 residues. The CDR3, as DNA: TGTGCCAGCAGCCCCGCGGGACTAGCGGGACACAATGAGCAGTTCTTC. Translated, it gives CASSPAGLAGHNEQFF.

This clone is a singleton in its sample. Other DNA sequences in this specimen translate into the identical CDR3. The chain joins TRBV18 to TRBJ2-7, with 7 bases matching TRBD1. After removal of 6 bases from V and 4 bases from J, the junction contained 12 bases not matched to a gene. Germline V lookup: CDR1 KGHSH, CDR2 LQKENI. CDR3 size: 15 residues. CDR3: CASSPPGTASYEQYF. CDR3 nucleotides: TGTGCCAGCTCCCCCCCCGGGACAGCTTCTTACGAGCAGTACTTC.

The CDR3 DNA reads TGTGCCAGCAGCTTCCCCTCGGGAGGAGCAGGATACGAGCAGTACTTC. This gives the protein CASSFPSGGAGYEQYF. The V gene is TRBV5-8, the J gene TRBJ2-7, with 7 bases that match TRBD2. In germline, CDR1 is SGHTS, CDR2 YDEGEE. The length of the CDR3 is 16 residues. Trimming at V came to 2 bases and at J to 4 bases, leaving 12 bases not matched to a gene. Together with reference TRBV5-8 and TRBJ2-7, the CDR3 gives the full variable domain: EAGVTQSPTHLIKTRGQQATLRCSPISGHTSVYWYQQALGLGLQFLLWYDEGEERNRGNFPPRFSGRQFPNYSSELNVNALELEDSALYLCASSFPSGGAGYEQYFGPGTRLTVT.

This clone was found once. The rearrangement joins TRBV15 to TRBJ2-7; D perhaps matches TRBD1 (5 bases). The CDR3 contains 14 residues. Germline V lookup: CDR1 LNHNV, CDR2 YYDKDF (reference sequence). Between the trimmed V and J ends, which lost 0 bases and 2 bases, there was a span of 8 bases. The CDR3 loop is CATSRDMGPYEQYF. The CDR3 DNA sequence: TGTGCCACCAGCAGAGATATGGGGCCCTACGAGCAGTACTTC.

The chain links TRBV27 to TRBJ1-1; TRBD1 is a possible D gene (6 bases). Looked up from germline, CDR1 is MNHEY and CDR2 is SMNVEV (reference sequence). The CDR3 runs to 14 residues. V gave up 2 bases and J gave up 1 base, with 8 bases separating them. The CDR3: CASSLRTANTEAFF. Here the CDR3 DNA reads TGTGCCAGCAGTTTACGGACAGCGAACACTGAAGCTTTCTTT.

The CDR3 DNA reads as TGTGCCAGTCACCCTGGGACTAGCTCCTACAATGAGCAGTTCTTC. Translation: CASHPGTSSYNEQFF. The chain employs TRBV19 and TRBJ2-1; 8 positions agree with TRBD2. The CDR3 is 15 residues long. V lost 8 bases and J lost 0; bases outside the gene matches: 6. The germline V gene encodes CDR1 LNHDA and CDR2 SQIVND (reference sequence). The entire variable domain, with the rest obtained from reference TRBV19 and TRBJ2-1, is as follows: DGGITQSPKYLFRKEGQNVTLSCEQNLNHDAMYWYRQDPGQGLRLIYYSQIVNDFQKGDIAEGYSVSREKKESFPLTVTSAQKNPTAFYLCASHPGTSSYNEQFFGPGTRLTVL.

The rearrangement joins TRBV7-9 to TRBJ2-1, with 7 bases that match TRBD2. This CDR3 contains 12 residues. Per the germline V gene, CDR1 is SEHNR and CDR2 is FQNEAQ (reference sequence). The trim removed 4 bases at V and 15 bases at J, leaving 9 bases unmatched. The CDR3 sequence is CASSSQRTSPFF. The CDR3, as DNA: TGTGCCAGCAGCTCTCAACGGACTAGTCCGTTCTTC.

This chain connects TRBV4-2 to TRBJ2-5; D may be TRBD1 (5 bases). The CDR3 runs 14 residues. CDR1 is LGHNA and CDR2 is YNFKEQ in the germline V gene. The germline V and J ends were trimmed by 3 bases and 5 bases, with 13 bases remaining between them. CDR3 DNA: TGTGCCAGCAGCCAGAGCAGCCAGGGTGAGACCCAGTACTTC. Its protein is CASSQSSQGETQYF.

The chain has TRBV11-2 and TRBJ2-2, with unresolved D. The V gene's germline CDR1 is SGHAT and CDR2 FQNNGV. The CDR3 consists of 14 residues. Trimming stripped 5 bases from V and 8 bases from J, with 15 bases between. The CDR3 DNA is TGTGCCAGCAGCAAGACCACTCCGGGTGGGGAGCTGTTTTTT. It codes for CASSKTTPGGELFF.

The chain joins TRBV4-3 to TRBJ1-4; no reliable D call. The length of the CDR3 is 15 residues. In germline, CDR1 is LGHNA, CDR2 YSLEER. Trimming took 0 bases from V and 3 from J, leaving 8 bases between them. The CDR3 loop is CASSQDQAPNEKLFF. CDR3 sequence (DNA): TGCGCCAGCAGCCAAGATCAGGCACCTAATGAAAAACTGTTTTTT.

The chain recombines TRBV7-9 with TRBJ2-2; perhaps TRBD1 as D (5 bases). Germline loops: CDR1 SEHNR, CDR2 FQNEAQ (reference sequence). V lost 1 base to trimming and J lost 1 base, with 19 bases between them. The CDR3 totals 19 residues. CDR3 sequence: CASSLVIRPGNLNTGELFF. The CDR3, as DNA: TGTGCCAGCAGCTTAGTAATAAGGCCAGGGAACCTGAACACCGGGGAGCTGTTTTTT.

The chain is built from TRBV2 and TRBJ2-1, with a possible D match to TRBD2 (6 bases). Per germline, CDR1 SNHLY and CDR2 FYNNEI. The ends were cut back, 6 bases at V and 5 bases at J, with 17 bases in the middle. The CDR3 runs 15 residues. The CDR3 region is CASRKDYAGNNEQFF. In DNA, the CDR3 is TGTGCCAGCAGGAAGGACTATGCTGGTAACAATGAGCAGTTCTTC.

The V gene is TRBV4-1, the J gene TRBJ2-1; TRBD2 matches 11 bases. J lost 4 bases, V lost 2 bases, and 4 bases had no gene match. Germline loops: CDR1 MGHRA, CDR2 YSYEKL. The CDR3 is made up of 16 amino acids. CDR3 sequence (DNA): TGCGCCAGCAGCCAAACGACTAGCGGGGCTTACAATGAGCAGTTCTTC. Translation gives CASSQTTSGAYNEQFF.

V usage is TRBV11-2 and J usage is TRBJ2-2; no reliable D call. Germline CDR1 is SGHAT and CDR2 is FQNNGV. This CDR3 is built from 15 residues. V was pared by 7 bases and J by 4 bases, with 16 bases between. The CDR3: CASTLPILTTGELFF. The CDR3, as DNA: TGTGCCAGCACCCTACCCATTCTTACCACCGGGGAGCTGTTTTTT.

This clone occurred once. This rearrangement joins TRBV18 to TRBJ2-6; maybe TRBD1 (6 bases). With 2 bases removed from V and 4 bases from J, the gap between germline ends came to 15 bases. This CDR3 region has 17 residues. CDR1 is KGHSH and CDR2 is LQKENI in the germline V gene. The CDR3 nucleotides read TGTGCCAGCTCACCAATGTCACAGGGCTCCGGGGCCAACGTCCTGACTTTC. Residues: CASSPMSQGSGANVLTF.

The DNA for the CDR3 is TGTGCCAGCAGTTACTCAAGGGGACAGGGTGGCACTGAAGCTTTCTTT. Its translation is CASSYSRGQGGTEAFF. V gene TRBV6-6 combines with J gene TRBJ1-1; TRBD1 matches at 9 bases. V shed 0 bases, J shed 4 bases, and the junction held 6 bases outside the gene matches. The CDR3 sequence is 16 residues long. In germline, CDR1 is MNHNY, CDR2 SVGAGI (reference sequence).

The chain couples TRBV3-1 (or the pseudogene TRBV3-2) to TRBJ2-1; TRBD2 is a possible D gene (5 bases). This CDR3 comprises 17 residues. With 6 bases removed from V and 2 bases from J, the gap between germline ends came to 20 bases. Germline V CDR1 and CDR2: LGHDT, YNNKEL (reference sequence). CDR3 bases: TGTGCCAGCAGTTTCCCTTTAGGGAGTCAAGCCTACAATGAGCAGTTCTTC. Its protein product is CASSFPLGSQAYNEQFF.

DNA for the CDR3: TGTGCCAGCAGTTTATCGATAGAGACTGAAGCTTTCTTT. Translated: CASSLSIETEAFF. V usage is TRBV12-3 or TRBV12-4 and J usage is TRBJ1-1; D ambiguous. V was clipped by 2 bases and J by 5 bases, with 9 bases between them. The CDR3 contains 13 residues.

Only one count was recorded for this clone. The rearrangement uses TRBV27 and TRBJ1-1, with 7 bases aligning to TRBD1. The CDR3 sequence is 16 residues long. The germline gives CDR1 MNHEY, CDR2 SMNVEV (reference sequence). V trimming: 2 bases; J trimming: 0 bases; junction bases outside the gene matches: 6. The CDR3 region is CASSLGPTGLNTEAFF. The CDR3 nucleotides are TGTGCCAGCAGTTTAGGGCCGACAGGGTTGAACACTGAAGCTTTCTTT.

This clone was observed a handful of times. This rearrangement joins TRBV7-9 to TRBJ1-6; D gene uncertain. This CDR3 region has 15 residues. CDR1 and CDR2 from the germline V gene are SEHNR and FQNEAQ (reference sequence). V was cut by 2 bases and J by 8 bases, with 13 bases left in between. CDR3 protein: CASSLTAVLDSPLHF. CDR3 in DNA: TGTGCCAGCAGCTTAACAGCGGTTTTGGATTCACCCCTCCACTTT.

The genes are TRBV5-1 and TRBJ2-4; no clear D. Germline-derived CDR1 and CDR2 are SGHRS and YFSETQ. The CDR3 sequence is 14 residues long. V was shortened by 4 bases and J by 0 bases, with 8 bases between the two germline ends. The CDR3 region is CASSRTIAKNIQYF. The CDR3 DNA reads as TGCGCCAGCAGCCGTACGATAGCCAAAAACATTCAGTACTTC.

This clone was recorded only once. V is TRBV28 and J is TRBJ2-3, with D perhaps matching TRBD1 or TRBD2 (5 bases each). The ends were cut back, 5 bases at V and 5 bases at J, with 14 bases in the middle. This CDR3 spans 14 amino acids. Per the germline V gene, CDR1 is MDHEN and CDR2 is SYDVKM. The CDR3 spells CASSPGLVIDTQYF. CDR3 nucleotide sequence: TGTGCCAGCAGTCCGGGGCTAGTAATAGATACGCAGTATTTT.

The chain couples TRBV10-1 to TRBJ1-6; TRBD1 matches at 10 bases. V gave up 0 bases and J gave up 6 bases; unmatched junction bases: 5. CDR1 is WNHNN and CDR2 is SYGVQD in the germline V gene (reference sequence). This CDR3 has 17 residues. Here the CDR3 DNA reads TGCGCCAGCAGTGAGTCGTGGACAGGGGGTACTAATTCACCCCTCCACTTT. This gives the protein CASSESWTGGTNSPLHF.

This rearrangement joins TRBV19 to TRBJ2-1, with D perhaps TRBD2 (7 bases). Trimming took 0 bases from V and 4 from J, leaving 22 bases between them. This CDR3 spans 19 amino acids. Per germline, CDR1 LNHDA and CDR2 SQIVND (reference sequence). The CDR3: CASSIDRGQASGPYNEQFF. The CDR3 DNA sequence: TGTGCCAGTAGTATAGACAGGGGTCAGGCTAGCGGACCTTACAATGAGCAGTTCTTC.

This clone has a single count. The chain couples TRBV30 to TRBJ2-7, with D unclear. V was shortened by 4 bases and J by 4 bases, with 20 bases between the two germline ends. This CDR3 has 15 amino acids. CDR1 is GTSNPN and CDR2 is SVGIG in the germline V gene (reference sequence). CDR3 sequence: CAWIFWPPEAYEQYF. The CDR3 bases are TGTGCCTGGATTTTTTGGCCACCTGAGGCATACGAGCAGTACTTC. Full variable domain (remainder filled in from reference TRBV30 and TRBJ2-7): SQTIHQWPATLVQPVGSPLSLECTVEGTSNPNLYWYRQAAGRGLQLLFYSVGIGQISSEVPQNLSASRPQDRQFILSSKKLLLSDSGFYLCAWIFWPPEAYEQYFGPGTRLTVT.

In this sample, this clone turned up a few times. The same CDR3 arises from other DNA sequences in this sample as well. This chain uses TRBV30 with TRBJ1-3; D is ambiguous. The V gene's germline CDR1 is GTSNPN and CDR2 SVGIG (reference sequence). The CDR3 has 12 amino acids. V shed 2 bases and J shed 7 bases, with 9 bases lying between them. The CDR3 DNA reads TGTGCCTGGAGTAGAGGAGGTAACACCATATATTTT. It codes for CAWSRGGNTIYF.

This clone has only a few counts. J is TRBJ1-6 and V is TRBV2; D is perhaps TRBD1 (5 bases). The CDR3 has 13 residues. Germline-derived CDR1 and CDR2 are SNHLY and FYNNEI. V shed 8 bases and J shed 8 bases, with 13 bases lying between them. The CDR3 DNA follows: TGTGCCAGCGCGGGGACCATGGATTCACCCCTCCACTTT. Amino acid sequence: CASAGTMDSPLHF.